Presented here are 28 T cell receptor beta chains from one specimen sequenced in a study of blood T cell repertoires in COVID-19. The protocol was immunoSEQ multiplex PCR, while the TCRdb copy is restricted to in-frame clones and leaves out a portion. The sample consists of about 48,000 clones, more than 75% of them appearing once. The sample comprised peripheral blood. Receptor source: a woman aged 55-69 years with acute or convalescent COVID-19.

The chain recombines TRBV10-2 with TRBJ1-2; D perhaps matches TRBD1 (5 bases). The CDR3 spans 12 residues. Germline V CDR1 and CDR2: WSHSY, SAAADI. V lost 7 bases and J lost 6, with 12 bases in between. The CDR3 sequence: CASMQGPNGYTF. CDR3 DNA: TGCGCCAGCATGCAGGGCCCAAATGGCTACACCTTC.

The J gene is TRBJ1-5, the V gene TRBV6-5; D not certain. The V gene's germline CDR1 is MNHEY and CDR2 SVGAGI. V dropped 8 bases and J dropped 2 bases, with 10 bases sitting between them. This CDR3 spans 13 amino acids. In nucleotides, the CDR3 is TGTGCCAGCCAAGAGGGAGGCAATCAGCCCCAGCATTTT. Translation: CASQEGGNQPQHF.

In DNA form, the CDR3 reads TGTGCCAGCAGCCGGACAGGGGGTCGGGGCCAAGAGACCCAGTACTTC. Translation gives CASSRTGGRGQETQYF. The V and J genes are TRBV11-2 and TRBJ2-5, with 10 bases aligning to TRBD1. Germline values: CDR1 SGHAT, CDR2 FQNNGV. The CDR3 covers 16 residues. With V trimmed by 5 bases and J by 1 base, 7 bases remained unmatched.

The chain couples TRBV10-2 to TRBJ2-4; 11 nucleotides line up with TRBD2. V dropped 6 bases and J dropped 0; count of bases not matched to a gene: 10. The CDR3 contains 18 residues. Germline V gives CDR1 WSHSY, CDR2 SAAADI. The CDR3 reads CASRGQLAGGIAKNIQYF. DNA of the CDR3: TGCGCCAGCAGGGGCCAGCTAGCGGGGGGAATAGCCAAAAACATTCAGTACTTC.

The chain joins TRBV19 to TRBJ2-1, with D possibly matching TRBD2 (6 bases). The V end lost 9 bases, the J end lost 3 bases, and 18 bases lay between the germline ends. The germline CDR1 and CDR2 sequences are LNHDA and SQIVND (reference sequence). CDR3 length: 15 residues. CDR3 in amino acids: CASLEGTPGYNEQFF. CDR3 DNA sequence: TGTGCCAGCCTTGAGGGGACTCCCGGCTACAATGAGCAGTTCTTC.

CDR3 in DNA: TGTGCCAGTAGTATAGAGGTTACAGCCCGCTCTGGAAACACCATATATTTT. It translates to CASSIEVTARSGNTIYF. The gene calls are TRBV19 and TRBJ1-3, with D uncertain. The germline V and J ends were trimmed by 0 bases and 0 bases, with 12 bases remaining between them. The germline gives CDR1 LNHDA, CDR2 SQIVND (reference sequence). The CDR3 extends over 17 amino acids.

This chain joins TRBV5-4 and TRBJ2-3; D might be TRBD2 (5 bases). This CDR3 is built from 14 residues. Per germline, CDR1 SGHNT and CDR2 YYREEE (reference sequence). V was cut by 3 bases and J by 1 base, with 9 bases left in between. The CDR3 coding sequence is TGTGCCAGCAGCTCCCCGGAGGGCACAGATACGCAGTATTTT. Amino acids: CASSSPEGTDTQYF.

This chain joins TRBV9 and TRBJ2-7; 7 nucleotides line up with TRBD1. CDR3 size: 14 residues. The V and J ends lost 4 bases and 3 bases, in that order; junction bases with no gene match: 7. The germline V gene encodes CDR1 SGDLS and CDR2 YYNGEE. CDR3 residues: CASSFRDSVYEQYF. The CDR3 coding sequence is TGTGCCAGCAGCTTTCGGGACAGTGTCTACGAGCAGTACTTC.

J is TRBJ2-5 and V is TRBV5-1; possibly TRBD1 for D (5 bases). Trimming stripped 4 bases from V and 5 bases from J, with 9 bases between. The CDR3 loop spans 12 amino acids. CDR1 and CDR2 from the germline V gene are SGHRS and YFSETQ. This chain's CDR3 is CASSPYRETQYF. The CDR3 bases are TGCGCCAGCAGCCCCTACAGGGAGACCCAGTACTTC.

This chain connects TRBV9 to TRBJ2-2, with 15 bases aligning to TRBD2. The CDR3 covers 17 residues. Trimming at V came to 7 bases and at J to 4 bases, leaving 8 bases not matched to a gene. CDR1 is SGDLS, CDR2 YYNGEE, per germline. The CDR3 DNA is TGTGCCAGCGCCGGGACTAGCGGGGGGCTGGGCACCGGGGAGCTGTTTTTT. This sequence encodes CASAGTSGGLGTGELFF.

The V call is TRBV20-1, the J call TRBJ1-1; a weak D match, TRBD1 (5 bases). The CDR3 has 13 residues. Trimming stripped 3 bases from V and 0 bases from J, with 8 bases between. Germline V gene sequence: CDR1 DFQATT, CDR2 SNEGSKA (reference sequence). This CDR3 is CSASKGLNTEAFF. For the CDR3, the DNA is TGCAGTGCTAGTAAGGGGTTGAACACTGAAGCTTTCTTT.

The chain has TRBV5-4 and TRBJ1-2, with D tentatively TRBD1 (5 bases). Trimming took off 0 bases at V and 7 bases at J, with 13 bases between the two ends. The CDR3 is 14 residues long. The V gene's germline CDR1 is SGHNT and CDR2 YYREEE (reference sequence). The CDR3 is CASSLDVGGAGYTF. Written as DNA, the CDR3 is TGTGCCAGCAGCTTGGATGTCGGGGGAGCTGGCTACACCTTC.

V gene TRBV10-2 combines with J gene TRBJ2-1, with 7 nucleotides matching TRBD2. Trimming took 7 bases from V and 4 from J; bases not matched to a gene: 4. CDR1 and CDR2 from the germline V gene are WSHSY and SAAADI. The CDR3 runs to 13 residues. The CDR3 region has the DNA TGCGCCAGCACGGCGGGAGTTTACAATGAGCAGTTCTTC. Encoded protein: CASTAGVYNEQFF.

The chain recombines TRBV7-2 with TRBJ2-3, with TRBD2 matching 8 bases. CDR1 and CDR2 from the germline V gene are SGHTA and FQGNSA. After removal of 2 bases from V and 3 bases from J, the junction contained 4 bases not matched to a gene. CDR3 length: 15 residues. This chain's CDR3 is CASSLILAETDTQYF. The CDR3 DNA reads TGTGCCAGCAGCTTAATACTAGCGGAAACAGATACGCAGTATTTT.

The CDR3 DNA sequence: TGTGCCAGCAGTCTTTCCTCAGGGGGCACTGAAGCTTTCTTT. Translation gives CASSLSSGGTEAFF. The chain has TRBV7-3 and TRBJ1-1, with TRBD1 identical over 7 bases. Germline CDR1 reads SGHTA; CDR2 reads FQGTGA. V shed 6 bases, J shed 4 bases, and the junction held 8 bases outside the gene matches. The CDR3 runs 14 residues.

This chain links TRBV10-3 with TRBJ2-7; the D gene is possibly TRBD1 (6 bases). The CDR3 consists of 12 residues. The V end lost 4 bases, the J end lost 2 bases, and 6 bases lay between the germline ends. Germline V gene sequence: CDR1 ENHRY, CDR2 SYGVKD. The CDR3 DNA reads TGTGCCATCAGTGGACAGGCCTACGAGCAGTACTTC. This translates into CAISGQAYEQYF.

In its sample, this clone was seen a few times. V usage is TRBV5-6 and J usage is TRBJ2-4, with D unclear. CDR3 length: 12 amino acids. Per the germline V gene, CDR1 is SGHDT and CDR2 is YYEEEE. Trimming took 0 bases from V and 6 from J, leaving 4 bases between them. The CDR3 reads CASSLARNIQYF. Here the CDR3 DNA reads TGTGCCAGCAGCTTGGCCCGAAACATTCAGTACTTC. The complete variable domain, with remaining parts taken from reference TRBV5-6 and TRBJ2-4, reads DAGVTQSPTHLIKTRGQQVTLRCSPKSGHDTVSWYQQALGQGPQFIFQYYEEEERQRGNFPDRFSGHQFPNYSSELNVNALLLGDSALYLCASSLARNIQYFGAGTRLSVL.

The rearrangement joins TRBV5-5 to TRBJ1-5; weak D call: TRBD1 (6 bases). The V end was cut by 4 bases, the J end by 5 bases, with 13 bases between. The V gene's germline CDR1 is SGHKS and CDR2 YYEKEE (reference sequence). The CDR3 totals 14 residues. The CDR3 nucleotides are TGTGCCAGCAGCCGATACAGGGCGGATCAGCCCCAGCATTTT. Encoded protein: CASSRYRADQPQHF.

The V call is TRBV6-6, the J call TRBJ1-3; D possibly corresponds to TRBD1 (6 bases). Germline V gene sequence: CDR1 MNHNY, CDR2 SVGAGI (reference sequence). V lost 11 bases, J lost 2 bases, and 19 bases lay in between. The CDR3 loop spans 15 amino acids. CDR3 nucleotide sequence: TGTGCCGGCGCCCAACCGGGACAAGCTGGAAACACCATATATTTT. Translation: CAGAQPGQAGNTIYF.

The chain joins TRBV24-1 to TRBJ2-2; 9 bases map to TRBD1. The CDR3 length is 14 residues. The ends lost 10 bases at V and 1 base at J; junction bases unmatched: 3. Looked up from germline, CDR1 is KGHDR and CDR2 is SFDVKD. This chain's CDR3 is CATGGQGNTGELFF. The CDR3 nucleotides read TGTGCCACAGGGGGACAGGGGAACACCGGGGAGCTGTTTTTT.

The chain joins TRBV7-3 to TRBJ2-1; a weak D match, TRBD2 (6 bases). The V end lost 4 bases, the J end lost 9 bases, and 16 bases lay between the germline ends. Germline V gene sequence: CDR1 SGHTA, CDR2 FQGTGA. This CDR3 is 14 amino acids long. Here the CDR3 reads CASSSDSGLSEQFF. CDR3 nucleotides: TGTGCCAGCAGCTCAGACTCGGGACTGTCTGAGCAGTTCTTC.

Here the CDR3 reads CASSTRGDTGELFF. In DNA, the CDR3 is TGTGCCAGCAGCACCAGGGGAGACACCGGGGAGCTGTTTTTT. The rearrangement joins TRBV9 to TRBJ2-2; a possible D gene is TRBD1 (6 bases). The CDR3 contains 14 residues. Germline V gene lookup returns CDR1 SGDLS and CDR2 YYNGEE. V was shortened by 4 bases and J by 3 bases, with 10 bases between the two germline ends.

The J gene is TRBJ1-4, the V gene TRBV7-8; D may be TRBD1 (5 bases). The CDR3 length is 16 residues. The germline CDR1 and CDR2 sequences are SGHVS and FQNEAQ. With 5 bases removed from V and 6 bases from J, the gap between germline ends came to 19 bases. CDR3 residues: CASSPSSGGRYEKLFF. CDR3 sequence (DNA): TGTGCCAGCAGCCCCTCCTCGGGGGGACGCTATGAAAAACTGTTTTTT.

The CDR3 region is CASSIYWASNTIYF. The DNA for the CDR3 is TGTGCCAGTAGTATTTATTGGGCATCAAACACCATATATTTT. This chain connects TRBV19 to TRBJ1-3; no definite D call. Between the trimmed V and J ends, which lost 3 bases and 6 bases, there was a span of 12 bases. Germline V gene lookup returns CDR1 LNHDA and CDR2 SQIVND (reference sequence). The CDR3 consists of 14 residues.

The J gene is TRBJ2-7, the V gene TRBV30; 7 bases are shared with TRBD2. The CDR3 has 14 residues. The germline gives CDR1 GTSNPN, CDR2 SVGIG (reference sequence). The V and J ends lost 0 bases and 7 bases, in that order; junction bases with no gene match: 9. DNA of the CDR3: TGTGCCTGGAGTGTACGTGCGGGAGCTCGTGAGCAGTACTTC. Its protein product is CAWSVRAGAREQYF.

The chain joins TRBV14 to TRBJ2-7; D might be TRBD1 (6 bases). V was cut by 7 bases and J by 4 bases, with 14 bases left in between. Germline CDR1 and CDR2: SGHDN and FVKESK. The CDR3 has 13 residues. CDR3 protein: CASNGQGYYEQYF. In nucleotides, the CDR3 is TGTGCCAGCAACGGCCAGGGGTATTACGAGCAGTACTTC.

This rearrangement joins TRBV6-5 to TRBJ1-4, with D perhaps TRBD1 (6 bases). This CDR3 is built from 15 residues. With 2 bases removed from V and 8 bases from J, the gap between germline ends came to 15 bases. CDR1 and CDR2 from the germline V gene are MNHEY and SVGAGI. The CDR3 region has the DNA TGTGCCAGCAGTTACGGGGGCGCGGATCAAGAAAAACTGTTTTTT. Residues: CASSYGGADQEKLFF.

The chain carries TRBV2 and TRBJ2-1, with D possibly TRBD2 on 5 matching bases. V was pared by 4 bases and J by 3 bases, with 7 bases between. The germline CDR1 and CDR2 sequences are SNHLY and FYNNEI. This CDR3 is 13 amino acids long. CDR3 bases: TGTGCCAGCAGTGCACTAGTCTACAATGAGCAGTTCTTC. Translating it yields CASSALVYNEQFF.